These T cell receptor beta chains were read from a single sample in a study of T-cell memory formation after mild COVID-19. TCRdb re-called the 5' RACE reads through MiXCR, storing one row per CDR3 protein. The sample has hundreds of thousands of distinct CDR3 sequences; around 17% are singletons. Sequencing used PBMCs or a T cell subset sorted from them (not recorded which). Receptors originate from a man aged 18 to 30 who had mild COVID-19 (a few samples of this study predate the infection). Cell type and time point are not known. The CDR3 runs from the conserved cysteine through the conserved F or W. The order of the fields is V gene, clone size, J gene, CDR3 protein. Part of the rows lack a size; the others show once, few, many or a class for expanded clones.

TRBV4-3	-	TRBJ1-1	CASSRTSWTEAFF
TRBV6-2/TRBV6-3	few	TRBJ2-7	CASSYAGPYEQYF
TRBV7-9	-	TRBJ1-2	CASSVPSGTAYF
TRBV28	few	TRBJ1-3	CASSFSSGNTIYF
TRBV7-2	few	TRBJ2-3	CASSSLAGGTTDTQYF
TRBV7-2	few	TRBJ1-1	CASSSPPGTGWATEAFF
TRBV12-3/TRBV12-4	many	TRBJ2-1	CASSHNRGQAGPTVF
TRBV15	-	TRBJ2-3	CATSIGEVSTDTQYF
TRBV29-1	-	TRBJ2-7	CSVELDRGRSYEQYF
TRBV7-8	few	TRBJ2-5	CASSLPRRIAPLAQYF
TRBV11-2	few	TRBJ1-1	CASSFQGAEAFF
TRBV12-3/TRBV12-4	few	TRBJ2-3	CASSLRVGDTQYF
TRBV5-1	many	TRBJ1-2	CASRRPGQNYGYTF
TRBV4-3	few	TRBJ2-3	CASSQEASNTDTQYF
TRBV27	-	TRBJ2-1	CASTQGALSYNEQFF
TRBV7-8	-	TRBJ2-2	CASSFRLSGELFF
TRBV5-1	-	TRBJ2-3	CASSSTAGGPVDTQYF
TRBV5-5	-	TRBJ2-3	CASSNSGGASTQYF
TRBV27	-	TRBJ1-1	CASSQGGGFPEAFF
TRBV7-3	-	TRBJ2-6	CASSLMQGEPGANVLTF